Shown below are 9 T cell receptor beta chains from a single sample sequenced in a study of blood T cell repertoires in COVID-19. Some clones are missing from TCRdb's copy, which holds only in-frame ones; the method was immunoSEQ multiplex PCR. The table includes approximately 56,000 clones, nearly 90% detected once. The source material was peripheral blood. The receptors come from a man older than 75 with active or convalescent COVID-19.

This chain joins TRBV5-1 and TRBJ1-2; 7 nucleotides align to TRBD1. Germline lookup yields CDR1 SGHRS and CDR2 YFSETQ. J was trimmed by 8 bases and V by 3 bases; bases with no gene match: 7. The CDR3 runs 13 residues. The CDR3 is CASSWGTEGGYTF. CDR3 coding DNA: TGCGCCAGCAGCTGGGGGACAGAAGGCGGCTACACCTTC.

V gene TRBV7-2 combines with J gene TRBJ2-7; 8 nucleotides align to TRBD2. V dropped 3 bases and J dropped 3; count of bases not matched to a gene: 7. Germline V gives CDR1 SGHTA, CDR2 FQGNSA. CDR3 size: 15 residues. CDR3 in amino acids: CASSFPRGGDYEQYF. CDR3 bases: TGTGCCAGCAGCTTCCCTCGGGGGGGCGACTACGAGCAGTACTTC.

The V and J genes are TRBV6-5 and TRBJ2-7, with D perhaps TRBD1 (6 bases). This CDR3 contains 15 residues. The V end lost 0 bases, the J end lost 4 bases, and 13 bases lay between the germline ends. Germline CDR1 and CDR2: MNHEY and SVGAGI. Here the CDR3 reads CASSYSTFQGYEQYF. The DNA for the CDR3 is TGTGCCAGCAGTTACTCGACATTCCAGGGGTACGAGCAGTACTTC.

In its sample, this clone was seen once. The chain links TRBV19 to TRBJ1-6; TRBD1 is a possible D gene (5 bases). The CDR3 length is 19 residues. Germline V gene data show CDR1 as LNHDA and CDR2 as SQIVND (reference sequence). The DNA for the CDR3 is TGTGCTTCCTCCCCGGAGGGACGGGGAAGTTCAGCCTTTAATTCACCCCTCCACTTT. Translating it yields CASSPEGRGSSAFNSPLHF. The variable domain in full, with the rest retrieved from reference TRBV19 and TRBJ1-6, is DGGITQSPKYLFRKEGQNVTLSCEQNLNHDAMYWYRQDPGQGLRLIYYSQIVNDFQKGDIAEGYSVSREKKESFPLTVTSAQKNPTAFYLCASSPEGRGSSAFNSPLHFGNGTRLTVT.

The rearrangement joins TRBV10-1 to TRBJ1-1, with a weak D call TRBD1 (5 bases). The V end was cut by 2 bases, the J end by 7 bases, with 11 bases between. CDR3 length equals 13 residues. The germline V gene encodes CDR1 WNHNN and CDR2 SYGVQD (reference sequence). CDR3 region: CASSEAGRLEAFF. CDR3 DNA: TGCGCCAGCAGTGAGGCGGGACGGCTTGAAGCTTTCTTT.

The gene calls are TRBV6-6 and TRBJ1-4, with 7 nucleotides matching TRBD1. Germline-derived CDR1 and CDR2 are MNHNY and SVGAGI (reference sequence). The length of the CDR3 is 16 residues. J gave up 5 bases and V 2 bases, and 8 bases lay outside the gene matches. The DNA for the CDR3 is TGTGCCAGCAGTTACCCTCAAGGGACAGAAAATGAAAAACTGTTTTTT. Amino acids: CASSYPQGTENEKLFF.

As DNA, the CDR3 is TGTGCCAGCAGTCCATACGGGGGTGGGATGTTCTTC. Its protein product is CASSPYGGGMFF. The rearrangement uses TRBV11-3 and TRBJ2-1, with D perhaps TRBD2 (6 bases). In germline, CDR1 is SGHNT, CDR2 YENEEA. The CDR3 runs to 12 residues. V gave up 6 bases and J gave up 15 bases, with 18 bases separating them.

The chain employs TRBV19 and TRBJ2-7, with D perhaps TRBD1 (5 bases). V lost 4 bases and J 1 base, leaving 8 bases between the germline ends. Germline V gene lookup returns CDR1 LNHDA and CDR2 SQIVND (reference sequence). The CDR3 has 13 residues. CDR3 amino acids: CASSKRGSYEQYF. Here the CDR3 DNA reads TGTGCCAGTAGTAAAAGGGGATCCTACGAGCAGTACTTC.

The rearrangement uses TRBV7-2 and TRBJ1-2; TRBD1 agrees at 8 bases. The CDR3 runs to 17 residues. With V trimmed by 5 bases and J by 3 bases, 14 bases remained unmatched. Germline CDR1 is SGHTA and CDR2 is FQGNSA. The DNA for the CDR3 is TGTGCCAGCAGCCAAAACCAGGGGGCGCGGCCTTACTATGGCTACACCTTC. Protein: CASSQNQGARPYYGYTF.